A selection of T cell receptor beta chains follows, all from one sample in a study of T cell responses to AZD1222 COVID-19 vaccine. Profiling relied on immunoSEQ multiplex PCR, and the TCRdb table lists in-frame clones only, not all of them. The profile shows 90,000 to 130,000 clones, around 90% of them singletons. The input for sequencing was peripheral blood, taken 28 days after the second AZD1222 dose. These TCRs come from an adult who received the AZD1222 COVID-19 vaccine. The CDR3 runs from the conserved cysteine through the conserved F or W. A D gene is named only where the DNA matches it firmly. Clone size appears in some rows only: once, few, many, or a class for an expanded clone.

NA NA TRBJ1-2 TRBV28 CASSLFARHIYGYTF TGTGCCAGCAGTTTATTCGCACGGCACATCTATGGCTACACCTTC
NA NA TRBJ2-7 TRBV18 CASSTLSSESSYEQYF TGTGCCAGCTCAACGCTTTCTAGCGAGAGCTCCTACGAGCAGTACTTC
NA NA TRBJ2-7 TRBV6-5 CASSTGMGTYEQYF TGTGCCAGCAGTACAGGGATGGGGACCTACGAGCAGTACTTC
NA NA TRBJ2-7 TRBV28 CASSLAGVDYEQYF TGTGCCAGCAGTTTGGCAGGGGTTGACTACGAGCAGTACTTC
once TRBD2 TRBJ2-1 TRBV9 CASSSGLAESSYNEQFF TGTGCCAGCAGCTCCGGACTAGCGGAAAGCTCCTACAATGAGCAGTTCTTC
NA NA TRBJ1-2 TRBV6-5 CASSYRAAYGYTF TGTGCCAGCAGTTATAGGGCAGCCTATGGCTACACCTTC
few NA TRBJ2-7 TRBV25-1 CASSDSGRIYEQYF TGTGCCAGCAGTGATTCGGGACGGATCTACGAGCAGTACTTC
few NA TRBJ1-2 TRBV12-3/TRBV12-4 CASRGLGDGYTF TGTGCCAGCAGGGGACTGGGGGATGGCTACACCTTC
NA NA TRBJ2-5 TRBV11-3 CASRADQETQYF TGTGCCAGCAGGGCAGATCAAGAGACCCAGTACTTC
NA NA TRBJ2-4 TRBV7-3 CASSPGANLAKNIQYF TGTGCCAGCAGCCCGGGGGCCAACCTAGCCAAAAACATTCAGTACTTC
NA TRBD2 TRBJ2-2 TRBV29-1 CSVVTSGGTGELFF TGCAGCGTTGTGACTAGCGGGGGCACCGGGGAGCTGTTTTTT
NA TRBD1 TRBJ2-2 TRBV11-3 CASSLMGQGTGELFF TGTGCCAGCAGCTTAATGGGACAGGGGACCGGGGAGCTGTTTTTT
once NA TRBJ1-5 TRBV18 CASSPPIGTGSNQPQHF TGTGCCAGCTCACCACCGATCGGTACCGGGAGCAATCAGCCCCAGCATTTT
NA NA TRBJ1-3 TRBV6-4 CASSLPKETVSGNTIYF TGTGCCAGCAGTCTCCCCAAAGAGACCGTCTCTGGAAACACCATATATTTT
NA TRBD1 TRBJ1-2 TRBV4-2 CASSPRQGDYGYTF TGTGCCAGCAGCCCGAGACAGGGAGACTATGGCTACACCTTC
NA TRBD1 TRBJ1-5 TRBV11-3 CASSHFPHRGNQPQHF TGTGCCAGCAGCCATTTCCCGCACAGGGGAAATCAGCCCCAGCATTTT
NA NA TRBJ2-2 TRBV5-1 CASSFTTGRSGGELFF TGCGCCAGCAGCTTTACTACAGGGAGGAGTGGCGGGGAGCTGTTTTTT
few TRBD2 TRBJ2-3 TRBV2 CASSQGGTDTQYF TGTGCCAGCAGCCAGGGAGGGACAGATACGCAGTATTTT
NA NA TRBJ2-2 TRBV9 CASYRDTNTGELFF TGTGCCAGTTACCGGGACACGAACACCGGGGAGCTGTTTTTT
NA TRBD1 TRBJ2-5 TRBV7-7 CASSPRTGTETQYF TGTGCCAGCAGCCCCCGGACAGGGACAGAGACCCAGTACTTC
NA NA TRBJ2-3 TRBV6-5 CASSWDSRTDTQYF TGTGCCAGCAGTTGGGATAGCAGGACAGATACGCAGTATTTT
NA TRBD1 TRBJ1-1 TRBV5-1 CASSFAGGGTEAFF TGCGCCAGCAGCTTCGCAGGGGGAGGGACTGAAGCTTTCTTT
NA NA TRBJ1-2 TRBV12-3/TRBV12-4 CASSSGGWDGYTF TGTGCCAGCAGTTCCGGAGGGTGGGATGGCTACACCTTC
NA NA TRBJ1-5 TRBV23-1 CASSQGQPQHF TGCGCCAGCAGTCAAGGGCAGCCCCAGCATTTT
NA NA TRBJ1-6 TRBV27 CASKVFGGDSPLHF TGTGCCAGCAAAGTGTTCGGCGGGGATTCACCCCTCCACTTT
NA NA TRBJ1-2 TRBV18 CASSLSDTGLGYTF TGTGCCAGCTCACTAAGTGATACCGGATTGGGCTACACCTTC
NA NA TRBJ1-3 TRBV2 CASSEGGFSGNTIYF TGTGCCAGCAGTGAAGGGGGGTTCTCTGGAAACACCATATATTTT
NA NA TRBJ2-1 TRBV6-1 CASSEALSSYNEQFF TGTGCCAGCAGTGAAGCTTTAAGCTCCTACAATGAGCAGTTCTTC
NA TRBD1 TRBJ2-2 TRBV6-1 CASSATGTGVIRELFF TGTGCCAGCAGTGCTACCGGGACAGGGGTGATCCGGGAGCTGTTTTTT
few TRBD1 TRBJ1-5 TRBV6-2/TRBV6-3 CASSYRGRIYQPQHF TGTGCCAGCAGTTACAGGGGGCGGATCTATCAGCCCCAGCATTTT
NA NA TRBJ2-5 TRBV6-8 CASSQRALQETQYF TGTGCCAGCAGCCAAAGGGCCCTTCAAGAGACCCAGTACTTC
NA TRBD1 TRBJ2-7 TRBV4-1 CASSPGQASYEQYF TGCGCCAGCAGCCCAGGACAGGCCTCCTACGAGCAGTACTTC
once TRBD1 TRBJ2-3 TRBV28 CASSLPRGQGSTDTQYF TGTGCCAGCAGTTTGCCGAGGGGACAGGGGAGCACAGATACGCAGTATTTT
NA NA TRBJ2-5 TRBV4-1 CASSQDTGTKVETQYF TGCGCCAGCAGCCAAGACACAGGGACTAAGGTTGAGACCCAGTACTTC
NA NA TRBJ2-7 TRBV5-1 CASSPGSSYEQYF TGCGCCAGCAGTCCGGGTAGCTCCTACGAGCAGTACTTC
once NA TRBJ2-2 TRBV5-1 CASSDTPPSSTGELFF TGCGCCAGCAGCGATACCCCCCCCTCGAGCACCGGGGAGCTGTTTTTT
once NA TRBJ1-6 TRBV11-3 CASSLTTYNSPLHF TGTGCCAGCAGCTTAACCACCTATAATTCACCCCTCCACTTT
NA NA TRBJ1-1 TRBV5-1 CASSLVQLGVNTEAFF TGCGCCAGCAGCTTGGTACAGCTTGGGGTGAACACTGAAGCTTTCTTT
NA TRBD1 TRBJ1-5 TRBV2 CASSETGDVWPQHF TGTGCCAGCAGCGAGACAGGGGACGTTTGGCCCCAGCATTTT
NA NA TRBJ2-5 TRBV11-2 CASSLRRYRQQETQYF TGTGCCAGCAGCTTACGGCGCTACCGACAGCAAGAGACCCAGTACTTC
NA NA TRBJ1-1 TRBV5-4 CASSRETNTEAFF TGTGCCAGCAGCAGGGAGACGAACACTGAAGCTTTCTTT
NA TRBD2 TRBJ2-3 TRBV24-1 CATSDPSGDRTDTQYF TGTGCCACCAGTGATCCGAGCGGGGATCGCACAGATACGCAGTATTTT
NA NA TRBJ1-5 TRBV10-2 CASSKDRSNQPQHF TGCGCCAGCAGCAAGGACAGAAGCAATCAGCCCCAGCATTTT
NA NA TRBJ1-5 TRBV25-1 CASSDGGSGQPQHF TGTGCCAGCAGTGACGGCGGCTCGGGACAGCCCCAGCATTTT
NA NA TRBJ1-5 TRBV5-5 CASSFDRSNQPQHF TGTGCCAGCAGCTTCGACAGGTCCAATCAGCCCCAGCATTTT
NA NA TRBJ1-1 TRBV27 CASSFRGPGLAMNTEAFF TGTGCCAGCAGTTTCCGGGGACCGGGATTGGCAATGAACACTGAAGCTTTCTTT
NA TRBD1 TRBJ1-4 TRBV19 CASSIHRGDEKLFF TGTGCCAGTAGTATTCACAGGGGGGATGAAAAACTGTTTTTT
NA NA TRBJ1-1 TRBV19 CASSLQGRVLRTEAFF TGTGCCAGTAGTCTCCAGGGGCGAGTTTTGCGCACTGAAGCTTTCTTT
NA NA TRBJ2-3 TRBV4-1 CASSRAPQDTQYF TGCGCCAGCAGCCGCGCACCTCAAGATACGCAGTATTTT
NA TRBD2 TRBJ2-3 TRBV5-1 CASSLPGGALDTQYF TGCGCCAGCAGCCTTCCCGGGGGGGCCTTAGATACGCAGTATTTT
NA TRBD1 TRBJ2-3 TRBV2 CASSDVDRDGADTQYF TGTGCCAGCAGTGATGTGGACAGGGACGGGGCAGATACGCAGTATTTT
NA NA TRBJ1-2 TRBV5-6 CASSQEVEGTNYGYTF TGTGCCAGCAGCCAGGAGGTGGAGGGGACTAACTATGGCTACACCTTC
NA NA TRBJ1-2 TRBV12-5 CASGPTPTTGGGYTF TGTGCTAGTGGTCCTACCCCGACGACAGGAGGTGGCTACACCTTC
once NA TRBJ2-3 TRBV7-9 CASSLGQISTDTQYF TGTGCCAGCAGCTTAGGACAGATAAGCACAGATACGCAGTATTTT
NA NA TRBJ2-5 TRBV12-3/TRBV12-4 CASSLQETQYF TGTGCCAGCAGTCTCCAAGAGACCCAGTACTTC
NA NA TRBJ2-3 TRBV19 CASSKQVSTDTQYF TGTGCCAGTAGCAAGCAGGTCAGCACAGATACGCAGTATTTT